This passage covers 17 T cell receptor beta chains from one sample sequenced in a study of radiotherapy plus CTLA-4 blockade in lung cancer. Using immunoSEQ multiplex PCR, the repertoire was profiled, and TCRdb retains in-frame clones only, with some absent. The sample contains some 96,000 clones, about 91% of which appear only once. This material consisted of peripheral blood, taken from a patient treated with radiotherapy plus ipilimumab. Every receptor here comes from a human donor with non-small cell lung cancer that progressed on radiotherapy plus ipilimumab.

The gene calls are TRBV19 and TRBJ1-5; D remains unclear. Germline CDR1 and CDR2: LNHDA and SQIVND (reference sequence). CDR3 length equals 16 residues. The ends were cut back, 7 bases at V and 3 bases at J, with 19 bases in the middle. The CDR3 sequence: CASKRWAEIINQPQHF. CDR3 nucleotide sequence: TGTGCCAGTAAGAGATGGGCAGAAATTATCAATCAGCCCCAGCATTTT.

This clone has more than one count but fewer than ten. The CDR3 protein is CASSPDRYPTGELFF. In DNA, the CDR3 is TGTGCCAGCTCACCGGACAGGTACCCCACCGGGGAGCTGTTTTTT. V and J are TRBV18 and TRBJ2-2; 7 bases are a match to TRBD1. Germline V lookup: CDR1 KGHSH, CDR2 LQKENI. This CDR3 spans 15 amino acids. Trimming took 3 bases from V and 4 from J; bases not matched to a gene: 5.

V gene TRBV7-9 combines with J gene TRBJ1-1; 7 bases align to TRBD1. The germline gives CDR1 SEHNR, CDR2 FQNEAQ (reference sequence). The CDR3 has 14 amino acids. The V segment lost 0 bases and the J segment 5 bases; nucleotides outside the gene matches: 3. The CDR3 bases are TGTGCCAGCAGCTTAGCGCAGGGGGTGACTGAAGCTTTCTTT. Translated, it gives CASSLAQGVTEAFF.

The chain is built from TRBV19 and TRBJ2-3; TRBD2 agrees at 8 bases. V shed 2 bases and J 7 bases; nucleotides not matched to a gene: 5. Germline values: CDR1 LNHDA, CDR2 SQIVND (reference sequence). This CDR3 has 14 residues. CDR3 coding DNA: TGTGCCAGTAGTATAAGCGGGAGTGTTCATACGCAGTATTTT. Protein product: CASSISGSVHTQYF.

The chain combines TRBV15 with TRBJ2-5; 11 nucleotides agree with TRBD1. The J call may be faulty, since TRBJ2-7 better matches the DNA end. Germline V gives CDR1 LNHNV, CDR2 YYDKDF (reference sequence). The CDR3 contains 16 residues. CDR3 in amino acids: CATSRRVGTGGYEQYF. CDR3 DNA: TGTGCCACCAGCAGGCGGGTCGGGACAGGGGGCTACGAGCAGTACTTC.

The rearrangement joins TRBV15 to TRBJ2-3, with D unresolved. This CDR3 has 16 amino acids. Germline CDR1 is LNHNV and CDR2 is YYDKDF (reference sequence). Between the trimmed V and J ends, which lost 1 base and 6 bases, there was a span of 17 bases. The CDR3: CATSRGTYTNQDTQYF. CDR3 coding DNA: TGTGCCACCAGCAGAGGGACCTACACCAACCAGGATACGCAGTATTTT.

This chain links TRBV11-3 with TRBJ2-5; 10 bases map to TRBD2. Germline-derived CDR1 and CDR2 are SGHNT and YENEEA. CDR3 length equals 18 residues. Trimming at V came to 3 bases and at J to 2 bases, leaving 12 bases not matched to a gene. The CDR3 reads CASSLVDLAGGWQETQYF. The CDR3 nucleotides are TGTGCCAGCAGCTTGGTTGATTTAGCGGGAGGATGGCAAGAGACCCAGTACTTC. Variable domain in full (rest from reference TRBV11-3 and TRBJ2-5): EAGVVQSPRYKIIEKKQPVAFWCNPISGHNTLYWYLQNLGQGPELLIRYENEEAVDDSQLPKDRFSAERLKGVDSTLKIQPAELGDSAVYLCASSLVDLAGGWQETQYFGPGTRLLVL.

The chain couples TRBV18 to TRBJ1-4; 7 nucleotides line up with TRBD1. The ends lost 4 bases at V and 5 bases at J; junction bases unmatched: 7. CDR3 size: 15 residues. CDR1 and CDR2 from the germline V gene are KGHSH and LQKENI. CDR3 sequence reads: CASSLGQALNEKLFF. The CDR3 DNA reads TGTGCCAGCTCACTCGGACAGGCCCTAAATGAAAAACTGTTTTTT.

The gene calls are TRBV5-1 and TRBJ2-5, with 13 bases that match TRBD2. V gave up 2 bases and J gave up 5 bases; unmatched junction bases: 3. The CDR3 covers 15 residues. Germline V gives CDR1 SGHRS, CDR2 YFSETQ. CDR3 region: CASSLVLAGGETQYF. CDR3 DNA sequence: TGCGCCAGCAGCTTAGTACTAGCGGGAGGGGAGACCCAGTACTTC.

This clone was counted once. This CDR3 is CASSLLTGGNYGYTF. The CDR3 nucleotides read TGTGCCAGCAGTTTATTAACAGGGGGCAACTATGGCTACACCTTC. The chain recombines TRBV27 with TRBJ1-2; 9 positions match TRBD1. The CDR3 runs to 15 residues. The trim removed 1 base at V and 2 bases at J, leaving 2 bases unmatched. CDR1 MNHEY and CDR2 SMNVEV come from the germline V gene (reference sequence).

The CDR3: CASSMGLQGVTEAFF. CDR3 DNA sequence: TGTGCCAGTAGTATGGGTTTGCAGGGTGTCACTGAAGCTTTCTTT. V and J are TRBV19 and TRBJ1-1; the D gene is possibly TRBD1 (5 bases). The germline V and J ends were trimmed by 3 bases and 4 bases, with 15 bases remaining between them. The CDR3 covers 15 residues. Germline CDR1 LNHDA, CDR2 SQIVND (reference sequence).

This clone has just one count. The chain links TRBV27 to TRBJ1-1, with a possible D match to TRBD1 (5 bases). Germline-derived CDR1 and CDR2 are MNHEY and SMNVEV (reference sequence). The CDR3 has 14 amino acids. V was trimmed by 6 bases and J by 0 bases, leaving 11 bases between them. CDR3 nucleotide sequence: TGTGCCAGCAGCTCCTGGGGGATGAACACTGAAGCTTTCTTT. It yields the protein CASSSWGMNTEAFF.

The chain employs TRBV18 and TRBJ2-7; 7 bases align to TRBD1. The CDR3 consists of 16 residues. J was trimmed by 5 bases and V by 2 bases; bases with no gene match: 12. Germline loops: CDR1 KGHSH, CDR2 LQKENI. In nucleotides, the CDR3 is TGTGCCAGCTCACCAATGGGGACAGAGTCAGGCAACGAGCAGTACTTC. Protein product: CASSPMGTESGNEQYF.

This clone appeared a few times. The chain couples TRBV7-2 to TRBJ2-1; 7 bases fit TRBD1. The CDR3 covers 13 residues. The J segment lost 9 bases and the V segment lost 5 bases, leaving 7 bases of the junction unmatched. Germline lookup yields CDR1 SGHTA and CDR2 FQGNSA. CDR3 bases: TGTGCCAGCAGCCTACAGGGGTACGGTGAGCAGTTCTTC. This sequence encodes CASSLQGYGEQFF.

This chain connects TRBV6-6 to TRBJ1-1, with 10 bases lining up with TRBD1. The ends lost 6 bases at V and 5 bases at J; junction bases unmatched: 9. The length of the CDR3 is 15 residues. Germline assignment: CDR1 MNHNY and CDR2 SVGAGI (reference sequence). The CDR3 loop is CASSETGQGRTEAFF. CDR3 nucleotide sequence: TGTGCCAGCAGCGAGACGGGACAGGGGAGGACTGAAGCTTTCTTT.

This sequence joins TRBV6-5 and TRBJ1-2; 8 positions match TRBD1. The CDR3 has 13 residues. V dropped 5 bases and J dropped 8; count of bases not matched to a gene: 7. The germline V gene encodes CDR1 MNHEY and CDR2 SVGAGI. CDR3 bases: TGTGCCAGCAGTGAACGGGACAGGTCGGGCTACACCTTC. Residues: CASSERDRSGYTF.

J is TRBJ1-1 and V is TRBV6-6; D is possibly TRBD1 (5 bases). The CDR3 has 14 amino acids. Trimming removed 3 bases from V and 8 bases from J, with 16 bases in between. Looked up from germline, CDR1 is MNHNY and CDR2 is SVGAGI (reference sequence). The CDR3 protein is CASSYPGLPKEAFF. The CDR3 DNA sequence: TGTGCCAGCAGTTATCCGGGACTACCGAAAGAAGCTTTCTTT.